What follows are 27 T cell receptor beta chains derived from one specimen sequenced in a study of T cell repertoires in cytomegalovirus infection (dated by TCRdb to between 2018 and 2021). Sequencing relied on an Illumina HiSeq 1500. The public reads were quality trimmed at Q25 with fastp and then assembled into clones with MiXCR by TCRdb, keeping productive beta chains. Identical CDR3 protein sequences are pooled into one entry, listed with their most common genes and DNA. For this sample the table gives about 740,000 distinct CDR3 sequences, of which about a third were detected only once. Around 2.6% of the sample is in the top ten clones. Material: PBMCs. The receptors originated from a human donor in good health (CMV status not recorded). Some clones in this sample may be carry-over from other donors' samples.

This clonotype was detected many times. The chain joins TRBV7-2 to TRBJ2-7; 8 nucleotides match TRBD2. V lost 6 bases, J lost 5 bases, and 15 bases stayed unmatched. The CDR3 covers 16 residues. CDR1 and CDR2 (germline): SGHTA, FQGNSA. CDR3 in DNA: TGTGCCAGCAGTATATCTCCGCGTAGCGGGATCCACGAGCAGTACTTC. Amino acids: CASSISPRSGIHEQYF.

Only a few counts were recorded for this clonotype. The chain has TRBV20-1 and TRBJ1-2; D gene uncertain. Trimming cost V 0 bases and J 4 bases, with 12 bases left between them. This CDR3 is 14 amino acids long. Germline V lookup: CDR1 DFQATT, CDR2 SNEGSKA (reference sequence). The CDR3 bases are TGCAGTGCTAGAGAGGCTCGGACGACCTATGGCTACACCTTC. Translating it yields CSAREARTTYGYTF.

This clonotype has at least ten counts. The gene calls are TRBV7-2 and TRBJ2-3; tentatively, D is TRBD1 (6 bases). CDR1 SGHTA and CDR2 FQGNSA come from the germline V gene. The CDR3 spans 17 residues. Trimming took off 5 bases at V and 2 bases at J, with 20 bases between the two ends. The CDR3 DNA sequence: TGTGCCAGCAGCCTAACTTGGGATACGGGACACACAGATACGCAGTATTTT. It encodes CASSLTWDTGHTDTQYF.

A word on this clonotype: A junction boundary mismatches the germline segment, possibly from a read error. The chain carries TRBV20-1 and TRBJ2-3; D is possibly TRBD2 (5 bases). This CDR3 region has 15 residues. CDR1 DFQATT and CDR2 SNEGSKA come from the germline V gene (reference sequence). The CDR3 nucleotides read TGCAGTTCTAGGAGAGGTAGCGCTAGCACAGATACGCAGTATTTT. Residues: CSSRRGSASTDTQYF.

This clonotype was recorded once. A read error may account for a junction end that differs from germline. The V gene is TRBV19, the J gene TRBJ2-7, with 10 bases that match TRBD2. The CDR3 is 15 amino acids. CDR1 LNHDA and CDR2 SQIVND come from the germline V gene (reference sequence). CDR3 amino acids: CAISISGTSVNEQYF. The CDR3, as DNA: TGTGCCATTAGTATAAGTGGGACTAGCGTTAACGAGCAGTACTTC.

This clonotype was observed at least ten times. In DNA form, the CDR3 reads TGTGCCATCAGCGGAGACAGGGGGAGTGGGGACACTGAAGCTTTCTTT. Translation: CAISGDRGSGDTEAFF. The chain employs TRBV10-3 and TRBJ1-1; 9 bases align to TRBD1. Germline CDR1 is ENHRY and CDR2 is SYGVKD. The CDR3 spans 16 residues. Germline trimming cut 6 bases from V and 3 bases from J; bases unmatched to any gene: 11.

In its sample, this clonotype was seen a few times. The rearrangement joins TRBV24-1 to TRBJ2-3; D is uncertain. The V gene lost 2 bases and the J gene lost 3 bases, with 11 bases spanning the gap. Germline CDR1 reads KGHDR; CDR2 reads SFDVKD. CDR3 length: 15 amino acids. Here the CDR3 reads CATSDWLETTDTQYF. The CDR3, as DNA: TGTGCCACCAGTGATTGGCTAGAGACGACAGATACGCAGTATTTT.

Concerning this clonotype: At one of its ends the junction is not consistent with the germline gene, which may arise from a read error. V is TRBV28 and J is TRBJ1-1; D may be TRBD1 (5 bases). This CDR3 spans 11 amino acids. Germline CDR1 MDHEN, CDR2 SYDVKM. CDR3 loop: CASRSGGEGFF. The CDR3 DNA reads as TGTGCCAGCAGATCCGGGGGTGAAGGTTTCTTT.

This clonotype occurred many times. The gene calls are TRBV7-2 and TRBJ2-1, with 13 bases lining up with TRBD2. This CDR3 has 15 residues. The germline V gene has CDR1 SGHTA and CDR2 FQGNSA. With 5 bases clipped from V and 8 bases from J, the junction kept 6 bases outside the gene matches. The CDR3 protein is CASSLRLAGGDEQFF. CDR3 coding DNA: TGTGCCAGCAGCCTACGACTAGCGGGGGGTGATGAGCAGTTCTTC.

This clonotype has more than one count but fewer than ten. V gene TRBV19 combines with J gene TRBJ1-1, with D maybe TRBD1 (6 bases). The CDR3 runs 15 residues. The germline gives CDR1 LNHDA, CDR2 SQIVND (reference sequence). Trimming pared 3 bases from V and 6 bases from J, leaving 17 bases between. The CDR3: CASSIPLGGAAEAFF. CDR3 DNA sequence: TGTGCCAGTAGTATCCCCCTAGGGGGAGCGGCTGAAGCTTTCTTT.

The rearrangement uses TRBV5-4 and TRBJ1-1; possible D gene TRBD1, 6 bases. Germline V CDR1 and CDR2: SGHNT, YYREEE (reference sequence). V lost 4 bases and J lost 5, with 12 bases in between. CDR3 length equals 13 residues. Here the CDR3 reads CASSQDSDTEAFF. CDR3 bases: TGTGCCAGCAGCCAGGACAGTGATACTGAAGCTTTCTTT.

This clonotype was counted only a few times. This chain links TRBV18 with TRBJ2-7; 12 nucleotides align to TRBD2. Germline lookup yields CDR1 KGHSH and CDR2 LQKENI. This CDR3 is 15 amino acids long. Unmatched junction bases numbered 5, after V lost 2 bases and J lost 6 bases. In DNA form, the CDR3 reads TGTGCCAGCTCACCAAAGACTAGCGGGAGTTCCGAGCAGTACTTC. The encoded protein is CASSPKTSGSSEQYF. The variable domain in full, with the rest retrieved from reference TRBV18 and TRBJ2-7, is NAGVMQNPRHLVRRRGQEARLRCSPMKGHSHVYWYRQLPEEGLKFMVYLQKENIIDESGMPKERFSAEFPKEGPSILRIQQVVRGDSAAYFCASSPKTSGSSEQYFGPGTRLTVT.

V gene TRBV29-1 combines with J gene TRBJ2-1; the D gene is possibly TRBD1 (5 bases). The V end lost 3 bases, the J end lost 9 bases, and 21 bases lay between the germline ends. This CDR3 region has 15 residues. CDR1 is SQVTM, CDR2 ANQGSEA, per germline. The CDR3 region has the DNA TGCAGCGTTGAGAGGCGCGCTCGGCAGGGCGGTGAGCAGTTCTTC. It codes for CSVERRARQGGEQFF.

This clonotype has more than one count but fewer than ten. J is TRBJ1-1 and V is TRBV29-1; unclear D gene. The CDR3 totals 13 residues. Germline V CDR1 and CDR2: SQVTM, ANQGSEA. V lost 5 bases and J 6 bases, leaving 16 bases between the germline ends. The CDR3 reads CSVLTWDRPEAFF. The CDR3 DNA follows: TGCAGCGTTCTGACGTGGGATCGGCCTGAAGCTTTCTTT.

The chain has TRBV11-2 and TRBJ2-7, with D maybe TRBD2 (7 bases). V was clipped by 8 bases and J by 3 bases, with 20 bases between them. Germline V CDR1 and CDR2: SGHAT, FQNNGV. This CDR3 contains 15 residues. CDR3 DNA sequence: TGTGCCAGCCGCTCTTGGGGGCTAGCGGTCTACGAGCAGTACTTC. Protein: CASRSWGLAVYEQYF.

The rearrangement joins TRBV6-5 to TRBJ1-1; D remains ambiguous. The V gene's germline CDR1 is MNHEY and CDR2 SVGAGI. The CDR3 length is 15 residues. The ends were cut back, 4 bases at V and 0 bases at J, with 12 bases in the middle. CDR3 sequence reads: CASSWRPLMNTEAFF. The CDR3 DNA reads TGTGCCAGCAGTTGGCGCCCCCTCATGAACACTGAAGCTTTCTTT.

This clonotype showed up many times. CDR3 sequence: CASSSPSGASSTDTQYF. As DNA, the CDR3 is TGTGCCAGCAGCTCCCCTAGCGGGGCCTCTAGCACAGATACGCAGTATTTT. V gene TRBV7-8 combines with J gene TRBJ2-3, with TRBD2 matching over 9 bases. The V and J ends lost 4 bases and 0 bases, in that order; junction bases with no gene match: 8. The germline V gene has CDR1 SGHVS and CDR2 FQNEAQ. The CDR3 has 17 residues.

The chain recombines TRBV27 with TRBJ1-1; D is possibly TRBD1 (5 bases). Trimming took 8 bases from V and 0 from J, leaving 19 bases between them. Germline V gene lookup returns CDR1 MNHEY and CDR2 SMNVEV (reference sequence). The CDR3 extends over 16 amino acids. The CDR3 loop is CASSVVPGRLNTEAFF. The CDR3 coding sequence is TGTGCCAGCTCCGTTGTGCCGGGACGGTTGAACACTGAAGCTTTCTTT.

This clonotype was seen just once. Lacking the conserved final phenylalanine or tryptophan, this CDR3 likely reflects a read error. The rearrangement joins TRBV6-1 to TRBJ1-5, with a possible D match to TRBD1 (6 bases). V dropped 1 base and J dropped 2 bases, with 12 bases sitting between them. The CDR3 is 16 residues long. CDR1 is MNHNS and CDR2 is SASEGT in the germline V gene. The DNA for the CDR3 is TGTGCCAGCAGTGAAGTATGGGGGGCTGGCAATCAGCCCCAGCATCTT. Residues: CASSEVWGAGNQPQHL.

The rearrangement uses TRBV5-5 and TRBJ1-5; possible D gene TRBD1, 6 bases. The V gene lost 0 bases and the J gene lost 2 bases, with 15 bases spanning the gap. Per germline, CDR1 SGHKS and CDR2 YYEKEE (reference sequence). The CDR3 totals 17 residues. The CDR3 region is CASSLGPGALGNQPQHF. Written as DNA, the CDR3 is TGTGCCAGCAGCTTGGGCCCAGGGGCGCTGGGCAATCAGCCCCAGCATTTT.

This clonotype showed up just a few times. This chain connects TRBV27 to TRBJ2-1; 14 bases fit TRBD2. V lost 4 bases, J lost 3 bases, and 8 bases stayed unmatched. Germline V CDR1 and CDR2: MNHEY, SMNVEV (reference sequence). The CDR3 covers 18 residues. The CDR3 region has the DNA TGTGCCAGCAGTTCCGGGACTAGCGGGAGACCCAACTACAATGAGCAGTTCTTC. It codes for CASSSGTSGRPNYNEQFF.

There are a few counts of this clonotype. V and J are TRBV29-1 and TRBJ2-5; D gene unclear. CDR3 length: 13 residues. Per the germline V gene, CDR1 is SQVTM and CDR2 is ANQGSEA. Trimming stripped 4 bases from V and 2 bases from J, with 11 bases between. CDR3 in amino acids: CSVGKQLQETQYF. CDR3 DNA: TGCAGCGTTGGGAAACAGTTACAAGAGACCCAGTACTTC.

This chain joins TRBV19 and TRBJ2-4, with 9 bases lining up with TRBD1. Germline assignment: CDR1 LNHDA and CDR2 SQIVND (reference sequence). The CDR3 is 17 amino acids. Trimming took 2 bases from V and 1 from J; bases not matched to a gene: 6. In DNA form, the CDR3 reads TGTGCCAGTAGTATAATTCGACAGGGGGATGCCAAAAACATTCAGTACTTC. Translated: CASSIIRQGDAKNIQYF. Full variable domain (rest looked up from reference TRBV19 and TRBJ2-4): DGGITQSPKYLFRKEGQNVTLSCEQNLNHDAMYWYRQDPGQGLRLIYYSQIVNDFQKGDIAEGYSVSREKKESFPLTVTSAQKNPTAFYLCASSIIRQGDAKNIQYFGAGTRLSVL.

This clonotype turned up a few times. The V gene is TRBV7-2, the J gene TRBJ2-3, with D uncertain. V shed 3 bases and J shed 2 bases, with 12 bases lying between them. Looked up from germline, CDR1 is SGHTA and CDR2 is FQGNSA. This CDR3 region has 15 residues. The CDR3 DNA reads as TGTGCCAGCAGCTTCCAGTCGGGTGCCACAGATACGCAGTATTTT. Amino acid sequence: CASSFQSGATDTQYF.

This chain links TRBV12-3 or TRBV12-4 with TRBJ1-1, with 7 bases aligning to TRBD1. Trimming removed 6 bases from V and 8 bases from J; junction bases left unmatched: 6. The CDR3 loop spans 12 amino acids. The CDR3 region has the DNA TGTGCCAGCAGCTTGACAGGGATGGAAGCTTTCTTT. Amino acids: CASSLTGMEAFF.

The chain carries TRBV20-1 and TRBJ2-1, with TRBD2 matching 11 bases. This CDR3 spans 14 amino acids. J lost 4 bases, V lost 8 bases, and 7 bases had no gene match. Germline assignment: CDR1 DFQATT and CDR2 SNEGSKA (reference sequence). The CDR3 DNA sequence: TGCAGTATAACCGGACTAGCGGGTTACAATGAGCAGTTCTTC. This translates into CSITGLAGYNEQFF.

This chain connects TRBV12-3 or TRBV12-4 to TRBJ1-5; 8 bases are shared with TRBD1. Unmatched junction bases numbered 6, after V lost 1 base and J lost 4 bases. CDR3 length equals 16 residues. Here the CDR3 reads CASSLGNRGGNQPQHF. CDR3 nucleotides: TGTGCCAGCAGTTTAGGGAACAGGGGGGGAAATCAGCCCCAGCATTTT.